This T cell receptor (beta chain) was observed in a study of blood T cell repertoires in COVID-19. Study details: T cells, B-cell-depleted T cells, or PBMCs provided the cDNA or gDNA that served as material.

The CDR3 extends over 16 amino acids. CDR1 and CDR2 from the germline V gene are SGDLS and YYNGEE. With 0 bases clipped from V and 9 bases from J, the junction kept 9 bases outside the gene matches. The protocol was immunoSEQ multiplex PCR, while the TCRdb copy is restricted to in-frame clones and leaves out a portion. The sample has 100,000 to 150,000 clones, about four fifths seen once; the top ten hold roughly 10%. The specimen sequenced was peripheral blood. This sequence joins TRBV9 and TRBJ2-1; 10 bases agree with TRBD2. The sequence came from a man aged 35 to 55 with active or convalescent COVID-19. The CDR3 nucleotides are TGTGCCAGCAGCGTAGTCTCAGCGGGGGGGCTGGGTGAGCAGTTCTTC. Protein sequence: CASSVVSAGGLGEQFF.